Listed below are T cell receptor beta chains from one sample, sequenced in a study of cytomegalovirus exposure and HLA in healthy donors. The table came from immunoSEQ multiplex PCR; TCRdb's copy has only in-frame clones and leaves some out. Of 85,000 to 100,000 clones in the sample, around 76% were seen once. Sequencing was carried out using PBMCs. These receptors were collected from a human donor in good health. Each CDR3 is given with its conserved first and last residue. D genes are given only for firm matches. Expanded clones get a size class; other rows say once, few or many, or leave the size out.

V gene	clone size	D gene	J gene	CDR3 protein	CDR3 DNA
TRBV11-2	-	TRBD2	TRBJ2-1	CASSLVLLAGGNEQFF	TGTGCCAGCAGCTTAGTCCTACTAGCGGGAGGGAATGAGCAGTTCTTC
TRBV5-1	-	TRBD1	TRBJ1-6	CASSSGQGNSPLHF	TGCGCCAGCAGCTCCGGACAGGGAAATTCACCCCTCCACTTT
TRBV2	once	TRBD1	TRBJ1-1	CASSQDTGGTFF	TGTGCCAGCAGTCAGGACACAGGGGGAACTTTCTTT
TRBV27	-	TRBD1	TRBJ2-5	CASSWGQGGYETQYF	TGTGCCAGCAGTTGGGGACAGGGAGGGTACGAGACCCAGTACTTC
TRBV25-1	-	TRBD1	TRBJ1-6	CASSEFHQGASPLHF	TGTGCCAGCAGTGAATTCCACCAGGGGGCTTCACCCCTCCACTTT
TRBV5-1	-	TRBD2	TRBJ2-1	CASSLGLAGNNEQFF	TGCGCCAGCAGCTTGGGACTAGCGGGGAATAATGAGCAGTTCTTC
TRBV19	-	-	TRBJ1-1	CASSEGTLSAEAFF	TGTGCCAGTAGTGAAGGGACTTTAAGCGCTGAAGCTTTCTTT
TRBV27	once	-	TRBJ1-6	CASSLSAGSYNSPLHF	TGTGCCAGCAGTCTTTCCGCAGGGTCCTATAATTCACCCCTCCACTTT
TRBV6-4	-	-	TRBJ1-3	CASSEEAGGGNTIYF	TGTGCCAGCAGTGAGGAGGCAGGAGGTGGAAACACCATATATTTT
TRBV4-2	once	TRBD2	TRBJ2-2	CASSQDLAGGLNTGELFF	TGTGCCAGCAGCCAAGATCTCGCGGGGGGACTCAACACCGGGGAGCTGTTTTTT
TRBV10-1	-	-	TRBJ1-1	CASSESYGGRGTEAFF	TGCGCCAGCAGTGAGTCGTACGGGGGTCGCGGCACTGAAGCTTTCTTT
TRBV29-1	-	TRBD1	TRBJ1-1	CSAWTGLNTEAFF	TGCAGCGCCTGGACAGGGTTGAACACTGAAGCTTTCTTT
TRBV7-9	-	TRBD2	TRBJ2-1	CASSASGSSYNEQFF	TGTGCCAGCAGTGCTAGCGGGAGCTCCTACAATGAGCAGTTCTTC
TRBV2	-	-	TRBJ2-5	CASSLYRGGETQYF	TGTGCCAGCAGTTTATACAGGGGAGGAGAGACCCAGTACTTC
TRBV21-1	few	-	TRBJ2-3	CASSIRGRGDTQYF	TGTGCCAGCAGCATCAGGGGGCGAGGAGATACGCAGTATTTT
TRBV19	once	TRBD2	TRBJ2-7	CASSTRRLAGEGYEQYF	TGTGCCAGTAGTACCCGGAGACTAGCGGGAGAGGGCTACGAGCAGTACTTC
TRBV18	-	TRBD1	TRBJ2-4	CASSPTTGNGRAKNIQYF	TGTGCCAGCTCACCGACGACAGGGAACGGTCGGGCCAAAAACATTCAGTACTTC
TRBV4-1	-	-	TRBJ1-1	CASSQDRGLNTEAFF	TGCGCCAGCAGCCAAGATCGAGGATTGAACACTGAAGCTTTCTTT
TRBV11-3	-	-	TRBJ2-7	CASSLNAGASYEQYF	TGTGCCAGCAGCTTAAATGCAGGGGCATCCTACGAGCAGTACTTC
TRBV2	-	-	TRBJ2-7	CASSGVTGCEQYF	TGTGCCAGCAGTGGGGTGACGGGGTGCGAGCAGTACTTC
TRBV30	-	-	TRBJ2-7	CASAAEGAEQYF	TGTGCCTCGGCAGCTGAGGGTGCCGAGCAGTACTTC
TRBV2	once	-	TRBJ1-3	CASRPSRVYTIYF	TGTGCCAGCAGACCCTCTCGCGTATACACCATATATTTT
TRBV28	-	-	TRBJ1-3	CAIASQAVGNTIYF	TGTGCCATCGCGAGTCAGGCCGTGGGAAACACCATATATTTT
TRBV9	-	TRBD2	TRBJ2-2	CASSTRTSGYTGELFF	TGTGCCAGCAGCACAAGGACTAGCGGATACACCGGGGAGCTGTTTTTT
TRBV5-1	-	-	TRBJ2-3	CASGAQGAEQYF	TGCGCCAGCGGGGCCCAAGGGGCGGAGCAGTATTTT
TRBV18	-	TRBD1	TRBJ2-7	CASSPTGDEQYF	TGTGCCAGCTCCCCGACAGGGGACGAGCAGTACTTC
TRBV27	-	TRBD1	TRBJ1-2	CASRGRQGVYGYTF	TGTGCCAGCAGGGGCCGCCAGGGGGTCTATGGCTACACCTTC
TRBV7-9	-	TRBD1	TRBJ2-1	CASSFIRTGGGYNEQFF	TGTGCCAGCAGCTTCATCCGGACAGGGGGCGGCTACAATGAGCAGTTCTTC
TRBV5-8	-	-	TRBJ1-5	CASSPRGGATLQPQHF	TGTGCCAGCAGCCCCCGGGGAGGGGCGACCCTTCAGCCCCAGCATTTT
TRBV29-1	-	-	TRBJ2-3	CSGDYLPGDTQYF	TGCAGCGGAGACTATCTACCGGGAGATACGCAGTATTTT
TRBV19	-	-	TRBJ2-3	CASNLQGGGDTQYF	TGTGCCAGTAATCTGCAGGGAGGAGGGGATACGCAGTATTTT
TRBV5-1	-	-	TRBJ2-2	CASSFGAREVGELFF	TGCGCCAGCAGCTTTGGCGCCCGGGAAGTCGGGGAGCTGTTTTTT
TRBV7-9	few	TRBD2	TRBJ2-5	CASSPGLAGEETQYF	TGTGCCAGCAGCCCGGGACTAGCGGGGGAAGAGACCCAGTACTTC
TRBV30	-	-	TRBJ1-5	CAWTRSTGHMTSNQPQHF	TGTGCCTGGACCCGGTCCACGGGACACATGACTAGCAATCAGCCCCAGCATTTT
TRBV29-1	-	TRBD1	TRBJ1-1	CSVVGDRGSEAFF	TGCAGCGTTGTTGGTGACAGGGGGTCTGAAGCTTTCTTT
TRBV10-3	-	TRBD2	TRBJ2-5	CAISERLAGVETQYF	TGTGCCATCAGTGAACGGCTAGCGGGAGTCGAGACCCAGTACTTC
TRBV10-3	-	TRBD1	TRBJ2-7	CAISIAGTVDEQYF	TGTGCCATCAGTATAGCCGGGACAGTGGACGAGCAGTACTTC
TRBV4-2	-	-	TRBJ2-3	CASSPQVIGATDTQYF	TGTGCCAGCAGCCCCCAGGTCATTGGGGCCACAGATACGCAGTATTTT
TRBV5-1	-	-	TRBJ2-3	CASSDSGGSRDTQYF	TGCGCCAGCAGCGATTCTGGCGGATCGAGAGATACGCAGTATTTT
TRBV2	-	-	TRBJ1-6	CASSEGRQHNSPLHF	TGTGCCAGCAGTGAAGGGAGACAGCATAATTCACCCCTCCACTTT
TRBV29-1	-	-	TRBJ1-1	CSGELSVNTEAFF	TGCAGCGGTGAATTGTCAGTTAACACTGAAGCTTTCTTT
TRBV6-1	few	-	TRBJ1-1	CASSVIFDRTEAFF	TGTGCCAGCAGTGTGATATTCGACAGAACTGAAGCTTTCTTT
TRBV2	once	TRBD1	TRBJ2-3	CVLGGTGSTDTQYF	TGTGTTCTAGGAGGGACAGGGAGCACAGATACGCAGTATTTT
TRBV5-1	-	TRBD1	TRBJ2-7	CASSPQGPTPRVYEQYF	TGCGCCAGCAGCCCACAGGGGCCAACTCCAAGGGTCTACGAGCAGTACTTC
TRBV6-5	few	-	TRBJ1-1	CASTNGGRGTEAFF	TGTGCCAGCACCAACGGGGGGAGGGGCACTGAAGCTTTCTTT
TRBV14	-	-	TRBJ1-1	CASSRGPGSEAFF	TGTGCCAGCAGCCGGGGGCCCGGCTCTGAAGCTTTCTTT
TRBV6-5	-	-	TRBJ1-2	CASSLTGYYGYTF	TGTGCCAGCAGTCTGACAGGTTACTATGGCTACACCTTC
TRBV6-6	-	TRBD1	TRBJ2-7	CASRGQDATYEQYF	TGTGCCAGCAGGGGACAGGACGCAACCTACGAGCAGTACTTC
TRBV19	-	-	TRBJ2-1	CASTDSSSYNEQFF	TGTGCCAGTACCGACTCTAGCTCCTACAATGAGCAGTTCTTC
TRBV13	-	-	TRBJ1-4	CASSLKAVGISTNEKLFF	TGTGCCAGCAGCTTAAAGGCGGTCGGAATATCAACTAATGAAAAACTGTTTTTT
TRBV6-4	-	TRBD1	TRBJ1-1	CASKDRDEGTEAFF	TGTGCCAGCAAAGACAGGGATGAGGGCACTGAAGCTTTCTTT
TRBV5-1	-	-	TRBJ2-1	CASSSNDRNEQFF	TGCGCCAGCAGCTCCAACGACAGGAATGAGCAGTTCTTC
TRBV2	-	TRBD2	TRBJ2-3	CASSVLAGSGDTQYF	TGTGCCAGCAGTGTACTAGCGGGGTCCGGAGATACGCAGTATTTT
TRBV6-6	once	-	TRBJ2-7	CASRPGFDEQYF	TGTGCCAGCAGGCCAGGGTTCGACGAGCAGTACTTC
TRBV29-1	-	TRBD1	TRBJ2-2	CSVEDREWLFF	TGCAGCGTTGAGGACAGGGAATGGCTGTTTTTT